The 4 T cell receptor beta chains below were found in one sample sequenced in a study of T cell responses to AZD1222 COVID-19 vaccine. TCRdb keeps only in-frame clones here, not all; method: immunoSEQ multiplex PCR. The sample has 160,000 or so clones, more than 85% seen once; the top ten hold roughly 1.6%. The starting material was peripheral blood, obtained 28 days after the second AZD1222 dose. All receptors derive from an adult who received the AZD1222 COVID-19 vaccine.

This clone was counted between two and nine times. V usage is TRBV6-5 and J usage is TRBJ1-1, with D hard to call. CDR3 size: 12 residues. Germline V gene sequence: CDR1 MNHEY, CDR2 SVGAGI. Trimming stripped 6 bases from V and 4 bases from J, with 9 bases between. The CDR3 DNA reads TGTGCCAGCAGGGGCCGGAGCACTGAAGCTTTCTTT. It is translated as CASRGRSTEAFF.

V and J are TRBV2 and TRBJ1-5; no definite D call. This CDR3 contains 14 residues. Trimming cost V 1 base and J 11 bases, with 15 bases left between them. In germline, CDR1 is SNHLY, CDR2 FYNNEI. CDR3 sequence: CASSEGIGDKAQHF. The CDR3 nucleotides read TGTGCCAGCAGTGAAGGGATTGGAGACAAGGCCCAGCATTTT.

The chain is built from TRBV7-9 and TRBJ1-1, with D possibly TRBD1 on 5 matching bases. Deletions cut 1 base from V and 11 bases from J, with 11 bases between. CDR3 length: 12 residues. Per the germline V gene, CDR1 is SEHNR and CDR2 is FQNEAQ (reference sequence). The DNA for the CDR3 is TGTGCCAGCAGCTTAGGGAGGGCAGGGGCTTTCTTT. Its protein is CASSLGRAGAFF.

The rearrangement uses TRBV28 and TRBJ2-3; no clear D. The CDR3 is 14 amino acids. The germline CDR1 and CDR2 sequences are MDHEN and SYDVKM. Trimming shortened V by 1 base and J by 3 bases, and 8 bases separated the two germline ends. CDR3 nucleotide sequence: TGTGCCAGCAGTTTATTAATCGGGACAGATACGCAGTATTTT. Its translation: CASSLLIGTDTQYF.